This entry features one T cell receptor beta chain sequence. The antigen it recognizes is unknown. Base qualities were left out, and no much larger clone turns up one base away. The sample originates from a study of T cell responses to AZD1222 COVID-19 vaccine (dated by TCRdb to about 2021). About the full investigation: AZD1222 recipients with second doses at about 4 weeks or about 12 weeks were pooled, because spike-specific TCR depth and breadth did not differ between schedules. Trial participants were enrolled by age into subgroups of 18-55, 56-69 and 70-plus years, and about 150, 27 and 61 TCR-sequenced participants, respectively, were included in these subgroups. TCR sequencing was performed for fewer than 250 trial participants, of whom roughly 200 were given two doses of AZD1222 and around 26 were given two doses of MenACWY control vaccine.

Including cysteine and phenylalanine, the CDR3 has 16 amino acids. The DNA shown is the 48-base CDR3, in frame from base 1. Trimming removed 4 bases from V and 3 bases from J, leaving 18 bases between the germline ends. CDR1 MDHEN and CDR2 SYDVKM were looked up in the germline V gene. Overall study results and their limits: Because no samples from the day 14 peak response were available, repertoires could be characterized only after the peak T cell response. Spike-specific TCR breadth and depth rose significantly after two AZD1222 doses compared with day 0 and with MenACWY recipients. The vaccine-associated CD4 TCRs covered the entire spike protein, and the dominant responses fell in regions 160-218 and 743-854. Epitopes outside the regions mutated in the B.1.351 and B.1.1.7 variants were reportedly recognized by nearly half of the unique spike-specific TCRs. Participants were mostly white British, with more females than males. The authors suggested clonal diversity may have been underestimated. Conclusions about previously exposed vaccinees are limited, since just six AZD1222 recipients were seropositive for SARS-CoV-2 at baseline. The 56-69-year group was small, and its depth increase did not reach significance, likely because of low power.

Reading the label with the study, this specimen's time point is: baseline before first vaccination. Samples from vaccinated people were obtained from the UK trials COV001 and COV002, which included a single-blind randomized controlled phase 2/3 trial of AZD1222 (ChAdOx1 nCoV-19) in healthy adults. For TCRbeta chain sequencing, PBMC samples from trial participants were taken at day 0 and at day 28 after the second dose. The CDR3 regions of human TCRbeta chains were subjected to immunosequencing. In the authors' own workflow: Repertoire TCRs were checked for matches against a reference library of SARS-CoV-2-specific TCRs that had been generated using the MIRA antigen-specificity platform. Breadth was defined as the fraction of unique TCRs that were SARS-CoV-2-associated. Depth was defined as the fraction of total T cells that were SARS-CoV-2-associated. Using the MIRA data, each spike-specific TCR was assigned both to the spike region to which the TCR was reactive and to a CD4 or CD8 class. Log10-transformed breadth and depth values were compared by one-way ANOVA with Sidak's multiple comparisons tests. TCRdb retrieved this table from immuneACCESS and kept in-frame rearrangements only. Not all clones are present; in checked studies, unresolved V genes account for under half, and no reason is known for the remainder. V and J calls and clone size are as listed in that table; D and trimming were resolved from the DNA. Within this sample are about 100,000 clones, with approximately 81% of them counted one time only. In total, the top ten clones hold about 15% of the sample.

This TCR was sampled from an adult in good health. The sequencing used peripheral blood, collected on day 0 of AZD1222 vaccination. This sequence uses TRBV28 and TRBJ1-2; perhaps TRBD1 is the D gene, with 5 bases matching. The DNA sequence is TGTGCCAGCAGTTCGGTCGGGGGAAGCCCCTACTATGGCTACACCTTC. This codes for CASSSVGGSPYYGYTF.